The rows below give T cell receptor beta chains drawn from one sample of a study of blood T cell repertoires in COVID-19. This table comes from immunoSEQ multiplex PCR, and its TCRdb copy is limited to in-frame clones, with some not included. The data hold 80,000 to 100,000 clones, with 91% observed a single time. The sequenced sample was peripheral blood. The receptor source for this set is a human donor with active COVID-19. The donor label of this sample is uncertain. The CDR3 runs from the conserved cysteine through the conserved F or W. The D gene is left open where the match is weak. Clone size is stated in some rows and not others, as once, few, many or a class when expanded.

TRBV5-4	TRBJ1-2	NA	NA	CASSLAGGPNYGYTF	TGTGCCAGCAGCTTGGCGGGGGGCCCCAACTATGGCTACACCTTC
TRBV2	TRBJ1-2	few	NA	CASNPPMEGRDGYTF	TGTGCCAGCAACCCACCTATGGAGGGAAGGGATGGCTACACCTTC
TRBV11-3	TRBJ2-1	NA	TRBD2	CASSSHIAGGHNEQFF	TGTGCCAGCAGCTCCCATATCGCGGGGGGGCACAATGAGCAGTTCTTC
TRBV6-5	TRBJ2-3	NA	TRBD1	CASSYGTDTDTQYF	TGTGCCAGCAGTTACGGGACAGACACAGATACGCAGTATTTT
TRBV6-5	TRBJ2-7	NA	TRBD1	CASSSPRDRVAYEQYF	TGTGCCAGCAGTTCCCCGAGGGACAGGGTGGCGTACGAGCAGTACTTC
TRBV24-1	TRBJ2-1	NA	TRBD1	CATSDTGDSYNEQFF	TGTGCCACCAGTGACACAGGGGACTCCTACAATGAGCAGTTCTTC
TRBV28	TRBJ2-3	NA	NA	CASSFGQYTQYF	TGTGCCAGCAGTTTTGGGCAATATACGCAGTATTTT
TRBV6-2/TRBV6-3	TRBJ1-5	NA	NA	CASSYSGGNGQPQHF	TGTGCCAGCAGTTACTCGGGGGGGAATGGTCAGCCCCAGCATTTT
TRBV10-3	TRBJ1-2	NA	NA	CAISESGSTTNYGYTF	TGTGCCATCAGTGAGTCTGGGAGTACGACTAACTATGGCTACACCTTC
TRBV3-1/TRBV3-2	TRBJ2-5	few	NA	CASIKGGVVQETQYF	TGTGCCAGCATAAAAGGGGGAGTAGTGCAAGAGACCCAGTACTTC
TRBV7-2	TRBJ2-5	NA	NA	CASSLRGLETQYF	TGTGCCAGCAGCTTAAGAGGGCTGGAGACCCAGTACTTC
TRBV6-1	TRBJ2-5	NA	NA	CASSESPEYQETQYF	TGTGCCAGCAGTGAATCTCCTGAGTACCAAGAGACCCAGTACTTC
TRBV6-5	TRBJ1-2	NA	TRBD1	CASSDSTGWGGYTF	TGTGCCAGCAGTGACTCGACAGGGTGGGGTGGCTACACCTTC
TRBV7-3	TRBJ1-1	NA	NA	CASSLSGMNTEAFF	TGTGCCAGCAGCTTATCAGGGATGAACACTGAAGCTTTCTTT
TRBV5-1	TRBJ2-1	NA	TRBD1	CASSPGGTGSYNEQFF	TGCGCCAGCAGCCCCGGCGGGACAGGGAGCTACAATGAGCAGTTCTTC
TRBV29-1	TRBJ2-4	NA	TRBD1	CSVLDRGLGKNIQYF	TGCAGCGTTCTGGACAGGGGCCTGGGCAAAAACATTCAGTACTTC
TRBV3-1/TRBV3-2	TRBJ1-2	NA	TRBD1	CASSQDITGDGYTF	TGTGCCAGCAGCCAAGATATAACAGGGGATGGCTACACCTTC
TRBV7-2	TRBJ1-1	NA	NA	CASSLGPGEDTEAFF	TGTGCCAGCAGCTTAGGGCCGGGTGAGGACACTGAAGCTTTCTTT
TRBV19	TRBJ1-2	NA	TRBD1	CASSIPGQGNNYGYTF	TGTGCCAGTAGTATACCGGGACAGGGTAATAACTATGGCTACACCTTC
TRBV7-3	TRBJ1-2	NA	TRBD1	CASSSTGDGYTF	TGTGCCAGCAGCTCTACAGGGGATGGCTACACCTTC
TRBV28	TRBJ2-7	NA	TRBD1	CASSFRGRSNEQYF	TGTGCCAGCAGTTTCAGGGGGCGATCCAACGAGCAGTACTTC
TRBV19	TRBJ2-7	NA	NA	CASSPAPGYEQYF	TGTGCCAGTAGTCCAGCCCCGGGGTACGAGCAGTACTTC
TRBV6-2/TRBV6-3	TRBJ2-5	NA	NA	CASSPGETQYF	TGTGCCAGCAGTCCGGGGGAGACCCAGTACTTC
TRBV6-2/TRBV6-3	TRBJ2-7	NA	NA	CASSNLNLVQWLEQYF	TGTGCCAGCAGCAACCTTAATCTGGTCCAGTGGCTCGAGCAGTACTTC
TRBV6-5	TRBJ2-7	NA	TRBD1	CASRGPDRGYEQYF	TGTGCCAGCAGGGGTCCGGACAGGGGCTACGAGCAGTACTTC
TRBV7-9	TRBJ2-7	NA	TRBD2	CASSSHQGLAGGNEQYF	TGTGCCAGCAGCTCGCACCAAGGACTAGCGGGGGGGAACGAGCAGTACTTC
TRBV6-5	TRBJ1-2	NA	NA	CASTVTAGSNYGYTF	TGTGCCAGCACAGTTACGGCAGGGTCTAACTATGGCTACACCTTC
TRBV21-1	TRBJ1-6	NA	NA	CASWVAGVDNSPLHF	TGTGCCAGCTGGGTGGCAGGGGTCGATAATTCACCCCTCCACTTT
TRBV2	TRBJ2-7	NA	NA	CASSVEQGSTYEQYF	TGTGCCAGCAGTGTAGAGCAGGGGTCAACCTACGAGCAGTACTTC
TRBV7-9	TRBJ2-5	NA	NA	CASSGNGSVQETQYF	TGTGCCAGCAGCGGAAATGGGAGTGTCCAAGAGACCCAGTACTTC
TRBV5-1	TRBJ2-1	once	TRBD2	CASSFGGGAVSEQFF	TGCGCCAGCAGCTTTGGCGGGGGGGCTGTCAGTGAGCAGTTCTTC
TRBV5-1	TRBJ1-1	NA	TRBD1	CASSLGLQGSEAFF	TGCGCCAGCAGCTTGGGATTACAGGGGTCTGAAGCTTTCTTT
TRBV7-6	TRBJ1-4	NA	TRBD1	CASSLTGGDNEKLFF	TGTGCCAGCAGCCTAACAGGGGGGGATAATGAAAAACTGTTTTTT
TRBV4-2	TRBJ1-3	NA	NA	CASGHVRDTSGNTIYF	TGTGCCAGCGGACACGTCAGGGATACTTCTGGAAACACCATATATTTT
TRBV6-5	TRBJ2-7	once	TRBD1	CASTSTGGPYEQYF	TGTGCCAGCACTTCGACAGGGGGTCCCTACGAGCAGTACTTC
TRBV19	TRBJ2-7	NA	NA	CASSTGRGLFSEQYF	TGTGCCAGTAGTACGGGACGGGGACTGTTCTCCGAGCAGTACTTC